This T cell receptor beta chain was identified during a study of T cell repertoires in cytomegalovirus infection. This clonotype was counted ten times or more. The CDR3 totals 14 residues. V dropped 5 bases and J dropped 0 bases, with 12 bases sitting between them. Germline V gene lookup returns CDR1 SQVTM and CDR2 ANQGSEA. Via MiXCR, TCRdb re-called the reads, giving one row per CDR3 protein. Of 300,000 or so distinct CDR3 sequences listed, around 9.1% are singletons. The chain is built from TRBV29-1 and TRBJ2-3, with D tentatively TRBD1 (5 bases). The sequence was collected from a human donor in good health (CMV status not recorded). Some clones in this sample may be carry-over from other donors' samples. Sequencing was done on a sample of PBMCs. The chain's CDR3 is CSVRGTGSTDTQYF. CDR3 in DNA: TGCAGCGTTAGAGGAACAGGAAGCACAGATACGCAGTATTTT.